The clone carrying this T cell receptor (beta chain) has ten or more counts. No antigen is known for it. This record belongs to a study of T cell repertoires in cytomegalovirus infection. About the research overall: CMV infection together with matching HLA type was indicated by public TCR beta signatures. Whole-study findings and limits: The ex vivo response was dominated by HLA-C-restricted CMV-specific TCR beta clonotypes. Summed public TCR beta family frequency identified CMV carriers bearing the relevant HLA.

Per germline, CDR1 SGHTA and CDR2 FQGNSA. Trimming removed 3 bases from V and 5 bases from J, with 14 bases in between. The CDR3 consists of 14 residues. TCRdb fed the reads into MiXCR, producing one record per CDR3 protein. The data show 310,000 or so distinct CDR3 sequences, under 20% seen once. This TCR came from a human donor in good health (CMV status not recorded). Some clones in this sample may be carry-over from other donors' samples. Sequenced material: PBMCs. V usage is TRBV7-2 and J usage is TRBJ2-7, with D perhaps matching TRBD1 (7 bases). Here the CDR3 reads CASSLRQGGNEQYF. In nucleotides, the CDR3 is TGTGCCAGCAGCTTGAGACAGGGAGGTAACGAGCAGTACTTC.